This T cell receptor (beta chain) was recorded in a study of breast tumors, draining lymph nodes, adjacent tissues. Notes on the study in general: Tumor repertoires ranked between lymph nodes and nontumor tissue in diversity, with V and J gene preferences.

V was shortened by 5 bases and J by 3 bases, with 5 bases between the two germline ends. Germline values: CDR1 SGHDT, CDR2 YYEEEE. The CDR3 runs 12 residues. This clonotype was counted ten times or more. No antigen is known for it. The lymph nodes were axillary draining lymph nodes from breast cancer patients. Each CDR3 protein gets one entry after TCRdb re-called the multiplex PCR reads with MiXCR. The sample includes approximately 300,000 distinct CDR3 sequences, roughly 30% of them seen just once. The sample was axillary lymph node tissue. This sequence originates from a female donor with breast cancer. Some clones in this sample may be carry-over from other donors' samples. The gene calls are TRBV5-6 and TRBJ2-2; no clear D gene. CDR3 amino acids: CASRFHTGELFF. The CDR3 DNA reads as TGTGCCAGCAGATTCCACACCGGGGAGCTGTTTTTT.